Listed here are 26 T cell receptor beta chains from one sample, sequenced in a study of blood T cell repertoires in COVID-19. Some clones are missing from TCRdb's copy, which holds only in-frame ones; the method was immunoSEQ multiplex PCR. The sample contains approximately 180,000 clones, roughly 77% of which appear only once. The sequencing input was PBMCs or T cells enriched from blood (not recorded which). The receptors stem from a woman aged 45-59 years with acute COVID-19.

The chain carries TRBV4-1 and TRBJ2-6; D may be TRBD1 (5 bases). The CDR3 sequence is 16 residues long. Trimming stripped 0 bases from V and 5 bases from J, with 11 bases between. The germline CDR1 and CDR2 sequences are MGHRA and YSYEKL. CDR3 loop: CASSQDWGKWANVLTF. The CDR3 DNA sequence: TGCGCCAGCAGCCAAGATTGGGGCAAATGGGCCAACGTCCTGACTTTC.

This chain links TRBV19 with TRBJ1-5, with 10 bases matching TRBD1. The germline V gene encodes CDR1 LNHDA and CDR2 SQIVND (reference sequence). The V and J ends lost 5 bases and 1 base, in that order; junction bases with no gene match: 11. This CDR3 has 18 amino acids. In DNA form, the CDR3 reads TGTGCCAGTAGTCTGCCGGGACAGGGGTGGAAGAGCAATCAGCCCCAGCATTTT. The encoded protein is CASSLPGQGWKSNQPQHF.

CDR3 in DNA: TGCAGCGTCCAAACAGGGGGCGGTCAGCCCCAGCATTTT. Translation gives CSVQTGGGQPQHF. The J gene is TRBJ1-5, the V gene TRBV29-1, with 9 bases identical to TRBD1. Germline V gene sequence: CDR1 SQVTM, CDR2 ANQGSEA. The V segment lost 6 bases and the J segment 6 bases; nucleotides outside the gene matches: 6. The CDR3 extends over 13 amino acids.

The V gene is TRBV6-5, the J gene TRBJ1-3; 8 bases map to TRBD1. V lost 5 bases to trimming and J lost 4 bases; unmatched junction nucleotides: 7. Germline V gene sequence: CDR1 MNHEY, CDR2 SVGAGI. This CDR3 is 15 amino acids long. The CDR3 bases are TGTGCCAGCAGTACAGCCGGGACAGGAGGAAACACCATATATTTT. This translates into CASSTAGTGGNTIYF.

J is TRBJ2-5 and V is TRBV5-1; D not certain. Germline V CDR1 and CDR2: SGHRS, YFSETQ. Trimming pared 5 bases from V and 3 bases from J, leaving 5 bases between. CDR3 length: 11 amino acids. Written as DNA, the CDR3 is TGCGCCAGCAGTCAAAAAGAGACCCAGTACTTC. This translates into CASSQKETQYF.

J is TRBJ1-2 and V is TRBV18; D may be TRBD1 (6 bases). Looked up from germline, CDR1 is KGHSH and CDR2 is LQKENI. This CDR3 has 14 residues. Trimming pared 3 bases from V and 6 bases from J, leaving 14 bases between. The CDR3 loop is CASSPPSRGHGYTF. In nucleotides, the CDR3 is TGTGCCAGCTCACCTCCGTCCAGGGGCCATGGCTACACCTTC.

The chain employs TRBV27 and TRBJ1-5; TRBD1 might be the D (6 bases). Germline V lookup: CDR1 MNHEY, CDR2 SMNVEV (reference sequence). Trimming cost V 11 bases and J 5 bases, with 22 bases left between them. The length of the CDR3 is 15 residues. This chain's CDR3 is CAEGGQAESDQPQHF. CDR3 sequence (DNA): TGTGCCGAGGGGGGGCAGGCAGAGAGCGATCAGCCCCAGCATTTT.

The CDR3 is CASSSTRQEYGYTF. As DNA, the CDR3 is TGTGCCAGCTCATCAACCAGACAGGAGTATGGCTACACCTTC. The chain couples TRBV18 to TRBJ1-2, with D possibly TRBD1 on 6 matching bases. The CDR3 contains 14 residues. V dropped 5 bases and J dropped 5 bases, with 15 bases sitting between them. Per germline, CDR1 KGHSH and CDR2 LQKENI. Full variable domain (missing parts from reference TRBV18 and TRBJ1-2): NAGVMQNPRHLVRRRGQEARLRCSPMKGHSHVYWYRQLPEEGLKFMVYLQKENIIDESGMPKERFSAEFPKEGPSILRIQQVVRGDSAAYFCASSSTRQEYGYTFGSGTRLTVV.

CDR3 protein: CASSLGAHLSNQPQHF. The DNA for the CDR3 is TGTGCCAGCAGCTTGGGGGCTCACCTTAGCAATCAGCCCCAGCATTTT. J is TRBJ1-5 and V is TRBV5-8; the D is unclear. V gave up 0 bases and J gave up 0 bases, with 10 bases separating them. The CDR3 consists of 16 residues. Germline V lookup: CDR1 SGHTS, CDR2 YDEGEE.

The chain links TRBV7-8 to TRBJ1-6; 9 bases map to TRBD1. Germline CDR1 SGHVS, CDR2 FQNEAQ. Unmatched junction bases numbered 1, after V lost 1 base and J lost 9 bases. The CDR3 length is 14 residues. CDR3 loop: CASSLGGQGSPLHF. The CDR3 bases are TGTGCCAGCAGCTTAGGGGGACAGGGTTCACCCCTCCACTTT. Full variable domain (missing parts from reference TRBV7-8 and TRBJ1-6): GAGVSQSPRYKVAKRGQDVALRCDPISGHVSLFWYQQALGQGPEFLTYFQNEAQLDKSGLPSDRFFAERPEGSVSTLKIQRTQQEDSAVYLCASSLGGQGSPLHFGNGTRLTVT.

The genes are TRBV28 and TRBJ1-6, with 7 bases lining up with TRBD1. The CDR3 sequence is 17 residues long. Germline trimming cut 5 bases from V and 8 bases from J; bases unmatched to any gene: 15. Germline CDR1 reads MDHEN; CDR2 reads SYDVKM. The CDR3 DNA follows: TGTGCCAGCAGTCTCCCCCTTACTGGGACAGCAGATTCACCCCTCCACTTT. Amino acid sequence: CASSLPLTGTADSPLHF. Drawing the rest from reference TRBV28 and TRBJ1-6, the complete variable domain is DVKVTQSSRYLVKRTGEKVFLECVQDMDHENMFWYRQDPGLGLRLIYFSYDVKMKEKGDIPEGYSVSREKKERFSLILESASTNQTSMYLCASSLPLTGTADSPLHFGNGTRLTVT.

V and J are TRBV11-2 and TRBJ2-5, with 12 positions matching TRBD2. The CDR3 loop spans 16 amino acids. With V trimmed by 5 bases and J by 5 bases, 9 bases remained unmatched. Germline CDR1 and CDR2: SGHAT and FQNNGV. CDR3 residues: CASSPGLAGFAETQYF. The CDR3 nucleotides are TGTGCCAGCAGCCCGGGACTAGCGGGTTTCGCGGAGACCCAGTACTTC.

The V and J genes are TRBV10-2 and TRBJ2-2, with D maybe TRBD2 (6 bases). V was cut by 5 bases and J by 0 bases, with 13 bases left in between. CDR3 length: 16 residues. Germline V gene data show CDR1 as WSHSY and CDR2 as SAAADI. The CDR3 sequence: CASSYPGVTNTGELFF. The CDR3 DNA reads TGCGCCAGCAGTTATCCGGGGGTGACGAACACCGGGGAGCTGTTTTTT.

The chain joins TRBV14 to TRBJ1-6; 11 positions match TRBD1. This CDR3 region has 15 residues. With V trimmed by 5 bases and J by 9 bases, 6 bases remained unmatched. Looked up from germline, CDR1 is SGHDN and CDR2 is FVKESK. CDR3 sequence: CASSEGQGATSPLHF. Here the CDR3 DNA reads TGTGCCAGCAGCGAAGGACAGGGGGCGACTTCACCCCTCCACTTT.

This chain connects TRBV7-9 to TRBJ2-2; TRBD2 might be the D (5 bases). CDR1 and CDR2 (germline): SEHNR, FQNEAQ (reference sequence). The CDR3 has 17 residues. V was pared by 1 base and J by 3 bases, with 15 bases between. The CDR3 loop is CASSLEWLAGDTGELFF. In DNA, the CDR3 is TGTGCCAGCAGCTTAGAGTGGCTGGCCGGGGACACCGGGGAGCTGTTTTTT.

This clone showed up many times. This rearrangement joins TRBV7-8 to TRBJ1-3, with 8 bases fitting TRBD1. The J segment lost 5 bases and the V segment lost 0 bases, leaving 6 bases of the junction unmatched. This CDR3 has 16 amino acids. CDR1 and CDR2 from the germline V gene are SGHVS and FQNEAQ. The CDR3 DNA is TGTGCCAGCAGCTTAGCGCCAGGGGGCGGGAGAAACACCATATATTTT. As protein: CASSLAPGGGRNTIYF.

The chain carries TRBV4-3 and TRBJ2-3; 9 bases are a match to TRBD1. The V segment lost 0 bases and the J segment 3 bases; nucleotides outside the gene matches: 4. The CDR3 runs 16 residues. Per the germline V gene, CDR1 is LGHNA and CDR2 is YSLEER. As DNA, the CDR3 is TGCGCCAGCAGCCAAGAAGGGACAGGGATTACAGATACGCAGTATTTT. This translates into CASSQEGTGITDTQYF.

A word on this clone: At the DNA level, this CDR3 is encoded by other sequences in the same sample as well. This sequence joins TRBV5-1 and TRBJ1-6; no definite D call. The CDR3 has 14 residues. V was pared by 4 bases and J by 10 bases, with 15 bases between. Germline V lookup: CDR1 SGHRS, CDR2 YFSETQ. CDR3 nucleotides: TGCGCCAGCAGCCTGGACCGGGCGGGATCACCCCTCCACTTT. Its protein is CASSLDRAGSPLHF.

This chain uses TRBV9 with TRBJ2-3; the D gene is possibly TRBD2 (6 bases). The V and J ends lost 1 base and 8 bases respectively, with 14 bases between them. Germline CDR1 SGDLS, CDR2 YYNGEE. The CDR3 runs 14 residues. The DNA of the CDR3 is TGTGCCAGCAGCGTACCGGGTGGGGGAGGTACGCAGTATTTT. It translates to CASSVPGGGGTQYF. Using reference TRBV9 and TRBJ2-3 for the parts outside the CDR3, the full variable domain is DSGVTQTPKHLITATGQRVTLRCSPRSGDLSVYWYQQSLDQGLQFLIQYYNGEERAKGNILERFSAQQFPDLHSELNLSSLELGDSALYFCASSVPGGGGTQYFGPGTRLTVL.

The V call is TRBV3-1 (or the pseudogene TRBV3-2), the J call TRBJ1-6; D unclear. V was trimmed by 1 base and J by 0 bases, leaving 4 bases between them. CDR3 length: 15 amino acids. Germline CDR1 reads LGHDT; CDR2 reads YNNKEL (reference sequence). This CDR3 is CASSQGSSYNSPLHF. Here the CDR3 DNA reads TGTGCCAGCAGCCAAGGTAGCTCCTATAATTCACCCCTCCACTTT.

This clone has more than one count but fewer than ten. The chain carries TRBV19 and TRBJ1-6, with 12 bases lining up with TRBD1. There are 17 residues in the CDR3. The ends lost 4 bases at V and 10 bases at J; junction bases unmatched: 11. CDR1 LNHDA and CDR2 SQIVND come from the germline V gene (reference sequence). The CDR3 sequence: CASSTSGTGGTGSPLHF. CDR3 coding DNA: TGTGCCAGTAGTACCTCCGGGACAGGGGGCACCGGGTCACCCCTCCACTTT. The full variable domain, completed using reference TRBV19 and TRBJ1-6, is DGGITQSPKYLFRKEGQNVTLSCEQNLNHDAMYWYRQDPGQGLRLIYYSQIVNDFQKGDIAEGYSVSREKKESFPLTVTSAQKNPTAFYLCASSTSGTGGTGSPLHFGNGTRLTVT.

The chain recombines TRBV11-2 with TRBJ1-3; D gene uncertain. CDR3 length: 17 amino acids. The germline V gene has CDR1 SGHAT and CDR2 FQNNGV. V was pared by 2 bases and J by 0 bases, with 14 bases between. The CDR3 reads CASSLTLGYNSGNTIYF. The CDR3 DNA follows: TGTGCCAGCAGCTTAACCCTCGGTTATAACTCTGGAAACACCATATATTTT.

This chain uses TRBV7-2 with TRBJ2-7, with a possible D match to TRBD2 (7 bases). Trimming took off 5 bases at V and 2 bases at J, with 22 bases between the two ends. This CDR3 has 17 residues. Looked up from germline, CDR1 is SGHTA and CDR2 is FQGNSA. CDR3: CASSRAFSGGATYEQYV. The CDR3 DNA reads as TGTGCCAGCAGCCGTGCATTCTCGGGGGGCGCGACCTACGAGCAGTACGTC.

V usage is TRBV10-3 and J usage is TRBJ2-5; possible D gene TRBD2, 6 bases. Looked up from germline, CDR1 is ENHRY and CDR2 is SYGVKD. The germline V and J ends were trimmed by 4 bases and 3 bases, with 12 bases remaining between them. This CDR3 is built from 14 residues. The CDR3 DNA follows: TGTGCCATCAGTGTGGGGACTCAAAAAGAGACCCAGTACTTC. Amino acid sequence: CAISVGTQKETQYF.

The chain recombines TRBV7-9 with TRBJ1-3, with unresolved D. Trimming shortened V by 5 bases and J by 0 bases, and 11 bases separated the two germline ends. This CDR3 has 15 amino acids. CDR1 and CDR2 (germline): SEHNR, FQNEAQ (reference sequence). The CDR3 coding sequence is TGTGCCAGCAGCAAAGGGAGGCGCTCTGGAAACACCATATATTTT. This translates into CASSKGRRSGNTIYF.

This sequence joins TRBV21-1 and TRBJ2-7; the listed D gene, TRBD1, was not tested against the DNA. TRBV21-1 is an annotated pseudogene. This CDR3 has 17 residues. For the CDR3, the DNA is TGTGCCAGCAGCAAATGCCTGTCTAGGACAGAGAACTACGAGCAGTACGTC. Translated, it gives CASSKCLSRTENYEQYV.